The rows below give T cell receptor beta chains drawn from one sample of a study of control samples from healthy donors and cancer patients. Profiling relied on immunoSEQ multiplex PCR, and the TCRdb table lists in-frame clones only, not all of them. The sample yields 150,000 or so clones, 93% seen once. Specimen: blood. The receptor source for this set is a man younger than 35 in good health. Each CDR3 is given with its conserved first and last residue. The D gene is left open where the match is weak. Size tells how often a clone was seen (once, few, many) or the class of an expanded clone, and some rows leave it out.

d_call,j_call,v_call,clone_size,cdr3_nt,cdr3_aa
NA,TRBJ2-5,TRBV18,NA,TGTGCCAGCTCACCAGGATCTCCCAAAGGGACCCAGTACTTC,CASSPGSPKGTQYF
TRBD1,TRBJ1-2,TRBV6-5,NA,TGTGCCAGCAGTCGTGGGACAGGGGGCAAAGGCTACACCTTC,CASSRGTGGKGYTF
NA,TRBJ2-7,TRBV7-9,NA,TGTGCCAGCAGCCAGACGGGACGGTCATACGAGCAGTACTTC,CASSQTGRSYEQYF
NA,TRBJ1-1,TRBV18,NA,TGTGCCAGCTCACTTAGAGGGAACACTGAAGCTTTCTTT,CASSLRGNTEAFF
NA,TRBJ1-5,TRBV6-6,NA,TGTGCCAGCAATCGGATGGGAGGCAATCAGCCCCAGCATTTT,CASNRMGGNQPQHF
NA,TRBJ2-7,TRBV27,NA,TGTGCCAGCAGTTTATTGCGAGGTGCCCGAGTCTACGAGCAGTACTTC,CASSLLRGARVYEQYF
TRBD1,TRBJ1-2,TRBV13,NA,TGTGCCAGCAGCCTTAACAGGGGGGCGGGGGAAAACTATGGCTACACCTTC,CASSLNRGAGENYGYTF
NA,TRBJ2-5,TRBV19,NA,TGTGCCAGTAGTATGGGGGCGGCCGGGGACCAGTACTTC,CASSMGAAGDQYF
NA,TRBJ1-5,TRBV5-6,NA,TGTGCCAGCAGCTTGGGGACAGAAGATCAGCCCCAGCATTTT,CASSLGTEDQPQHF
NA,TRBJ1-2,TRBV4-1,NA,TGCGCCAGCAGCCAAATTTTGACAGGACACTATGGCTACACCTTC,CASSQILTGHYGYTF
NA,TRBJ2-1,TRBV4-2,NA,TGTGCCAGCAGTCCACCCCGAGGGGCGCCCTCCAATGAGCAGTTCTTC,CASSPPRGAPSNEQFF
NA,TRBJ1-2,TRBV7-9,NA,TGTGCCACCACGAGTGGGTTGCAAGGCTACACCTTC,CATTSGLQGYTF
TRBD1,TRBJ1-2,TRBV9,NA,TGTGCCAGCAGCGTAGGGGGTGGTACAGGGGTTTCCCCCTACTATGGCTACACCTTC,CASSVGGGTGVSPYYGYTF
NA,TRBJ1-2,TRBV30,NA,TGTGCCTGGAGTGTAGCCGGGATCGGAGGAGATGGCTACACCTTC,CAWSVAGIGGDGYTF
TRBD1,TRBJ2-7,TRBV10-3,NA,TGTGCCATCAGTGGCAGGGGGTACGAGCAGTACTTC,CAISGRGYEQYF
NA,TRBJ1-1,TRBV30,NA,TGTGCCTGGATCTGGACAGATCCAATGAACACTGAAGCTTTCTTT,CAWIWTDPMNTEAFF
NA,TRBJ2-7,TRBV7-8,NA,TGTGCCAGCAGCCCCCGGGCGGCGTACTACGAGCAGTACTTC,CASSPRAAYYEQYF
NA,TRBJ2-7,TRBV30,once,TGTGCCTGGAGTGTATCTAGCTCCTACGAGCAGTACTTC,CAWSVSSSYEQYF
NA,TRBJ1-4,TRBV30,NA,TGTGCCTTGCGACAGAGTAATGAAAAACTGTTTTTT,CALRQSNEKLFF
NA,TRBJ1-1,TRBV13,NA,TGTGCCAGCAGCCCGAGGGGACAGAACACTGAAGCTTTCTTT,CASSPRGQNTEAFF
NA,TRBJ2-3,TRBV18,NA,TGTGCCAGCTCAGTACAGGAAACAGATACGCAGTATTTT,CASSVQETDTQYF
TRBD1,TRBJ1-1,TRBV7-9,once,TGTGCCAGCAGCCGACAGGGGGCCGAAGCTTTCTTT,CASSRQGAEAFF
TRBD2,TRBJ2-7,TRBV5-1,NA,TGCGCCAGCACCTCTTCCCCGGGAGGGCTCTACGAGCAGTACTTC,CASTSSPGGLYEQYF
NA,TRBJ1-5,TRBV2,NA,TGTGCCAGCAGTGGGATTACGGGGTACAATCAGCCCCAGCATTTT,CASSGITGYNQPQHF
TRBD2,TRBJ2-2,TRBV19,NA,TGTGCCAGTAGTCGTTTAGCGGGGGGCTACACCGGGGAGCTGTTTTTT,CASSRLAGGYTGELFF
NA,TRBJ2-5,TRBV5-6,NA,TGTGCCAGCAGCGTGCAGGGGCTAGAGACCCAGTACTTC,CASSVQGLETQYF
NA,TRBJ2-7,TRBV14,NA,TGTGCCAGCAGCCTGTACGGGGGCGACGAGCAGTACTTC,CASSLYGGDEQYF
TRBD2,TRBJ2-1,TRBV2,NA,TGTGCCAGCACCCTTCTAGCGGGAGTTGGTAATGAGCAGTTCTTC,CASTLLAGVGNEQFF
NA,TRBJ2-3,TRBV7-9,NA,TGTGCCAGCAGTTTCGAGGGGCAAACAGATACGCAGTATTTT,CASSFEGQTDTQYF
NA,TRBJ1-1,TRBV6-2/TRBV6-3,NA,TGTGCCAGCAGTTCAGGGACACCTGCTTTCTTT,CASSSGTPAFF
TRBD2,TRBJ2-7,TRBV5-4,NA,TGTGCCAGCAGCTTGTCGCTAGCGGGAGACTACGAGCAGTACTTC,CASSLSLAGDYEQYF
TRBD1,TRBJ1-1,TRBV18,NA,TGTGCCAGCTCACCCGGGCTTACAGGGGGTGGAACTTTCTTT,CASSPGLTGGGTFF
NA,TRBJ2-3,TRBV5-1,NA,TGCGCCAGCAGCTTTCGGATAGGAGATACGCAGTATTTT,CASSFRIGDTQYF
NA,TRBJ1-4,TRBV5-1,NA,TGCGCCAGCAGCTTAGGGTATGCAACTAATGAAAAACTGTTTTTT,CASSLGYATNEKLFF
NA,TRBJ2-7,TRBV15,NA,TGTGCCACCAGCAGAGATCGGGGCGGTTTCTACGAGCAGTACTTC,CATSRDRGGFYEQYF
NA,TRBJ1-1,TRBV7-9,once,TGTGCCAGCAGCTTAGACGGGAGATACACTGAAGCTTTCTTT,CASSLDGRYTEAFF
NA,TRBJ1-1,TRBV5-4,NA,TGTGCCAGCAGCTTGGCCCCGCTGACTGAAGCTTTCTTT,CASSLAPLTEAFF
TRBD1,TRBJ2-7,TRBV10-3,NA,TGTGCCATCAGTCGAGGAGACAGGGGCCCCCAATTAGCCTACGAGCAGTACTTC,CAISRGDRGPQLAYEQYF
NA,TRBJ1-2,TRBV6-6,NA,TGTGCCAGCAGTTACTCGGACTATGGCTACACCTTC,CASSYSDYGYTF
NA,TRBJ1-1,TRBV29-1,NA,TGCAGCGTTGAGGGTACGGGGGCGACTGAAGCTTTCTTT,CSVEGTGATEAFF
NA,TRBJ2-7,TRBV4-3,NA,TGCGCCAGCAGCCTATTCTATTGGCGGGAAAGCTCCTACGAGCAGTACTTC,CASSLFYWRESSYEQYF
NA,TRBJ2-1,TRBV4-3,NA,TGCGCCAGCAGCCGGGGGGACGGGGGAGCTATCCGAAATGAGCAGTTCTTC,CASSRGDGGAIRNEQFF
TRBD2,TRBJ2-2,TRBV6-5,NA,TGTGCCAGCAGGTCGGGGGGGGTCGACACCGGGGAGCTGTTTTTT,CASRSGGVDTGELFF
NA,TRBJ1-1,TRBV27,NA,TGTGCCAGCAGTTTCCCCCTCGGGGGAAAGGGGACTGAAGCTTTCTTT,CASSFPLGGKGTEAFF
NA,TRBJ2-7,TRBV5-4,NA,TGTGCCAGCAGCTTGAGGGGGATACAGGGTTCCTACGAGCAGTACTTC,CASSLRGIQGSYEQYF
TRBD1,TRBJ1-3,TRBV28,NA,TGTGCCAGCAGCCCGACAGGGAGGTATGGAAACACCATATATTTT,CASSPTGRYGNTIYF
NA,TRBJ1-5,TRBV7-8,NA,TGTGCCAGCAGCTTAGTACCGGACAACAGGAGACGAAATCAGCCCCAGCATTTT,CASSLVPDNRRRNQPQHF
NA,TRBJ1-1,TRBV12-3/TRBV12-4,NA,TGTGCCAGCACCCCAGGGCACGAGACTGAAGCTTTCTTT,CASTPGHETEAFF
NA,TRBJ2-1,TRBV28,NA,TGTGCTGTGGGGGGAGAGCAGTTCTTC,CAVGGEQFF
TRBD1,TRBJ2-1,TRBV5-1,NA,TGCGCCAGCAGCGGGGGACAGGGGGCCTACAATGAGCAGTTCTTC,CASSGGQGAYNEQFF